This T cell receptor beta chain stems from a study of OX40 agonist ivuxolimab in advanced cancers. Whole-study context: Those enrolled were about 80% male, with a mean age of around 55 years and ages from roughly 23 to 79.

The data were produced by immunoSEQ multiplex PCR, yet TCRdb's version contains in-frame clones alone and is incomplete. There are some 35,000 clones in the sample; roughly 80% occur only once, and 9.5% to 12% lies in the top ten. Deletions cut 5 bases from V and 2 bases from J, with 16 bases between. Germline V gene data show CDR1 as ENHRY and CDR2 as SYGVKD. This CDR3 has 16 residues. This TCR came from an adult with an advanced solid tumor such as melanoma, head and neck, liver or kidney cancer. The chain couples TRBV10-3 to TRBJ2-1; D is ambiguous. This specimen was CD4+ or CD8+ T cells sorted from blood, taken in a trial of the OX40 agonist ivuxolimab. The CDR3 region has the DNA TGTGCCATCAGTCAATCAGAGTATGTTACCTACAATGAGCAGTTCTTC. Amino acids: CAISQSEYVTYNEQFF.